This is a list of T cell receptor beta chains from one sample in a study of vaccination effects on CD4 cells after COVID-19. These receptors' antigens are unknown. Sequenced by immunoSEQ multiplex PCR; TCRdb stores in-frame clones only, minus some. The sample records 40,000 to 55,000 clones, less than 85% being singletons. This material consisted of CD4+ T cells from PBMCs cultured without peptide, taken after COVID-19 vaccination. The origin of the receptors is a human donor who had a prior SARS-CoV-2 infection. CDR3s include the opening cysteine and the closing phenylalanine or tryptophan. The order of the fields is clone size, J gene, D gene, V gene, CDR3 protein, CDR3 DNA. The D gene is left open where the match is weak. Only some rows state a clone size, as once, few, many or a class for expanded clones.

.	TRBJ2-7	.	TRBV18	CASSPPGWVSSYEQYF	TGTGCCAGCTCACCACCGGGGTGGGTTAGCTCCTACGAGCAGTACTTC
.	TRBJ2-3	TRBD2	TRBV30	CAWTSGTSTDTQYF	TGTGCCTGGACTAGCGGGACTAGCACAGATACGCAGTATTTT
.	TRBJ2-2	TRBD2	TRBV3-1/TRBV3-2	CASSQDPSGGLEELFF	TGTGCCAGCAGCCAAGACCCGTCGGGGGGGCTTGAGGAGCTGTTTTTT
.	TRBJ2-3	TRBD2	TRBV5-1	CASSLPLLAGGLDTQYF	TGCGCCAGCAGCTTGCCCCTCCTAGCGGGGGGGCTTGATACGCAGTATTTT
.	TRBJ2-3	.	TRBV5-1	CASSLTGPDTQYF	TGCGCCAGCAGCCTCACTGGCCCAGATACGCAGTATTTT
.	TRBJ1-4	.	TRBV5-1	CASSSTRSGEKLFF	TGCGCCAGCAGCTCCACCCGGTCCGGGGAAAAACTGTTTTTT
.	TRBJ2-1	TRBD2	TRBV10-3	CAISERTSGDNEQFF	TGTGCCATCAGTGAAAGGACTAGCGGAGACAATGAGCAGTTCTTC
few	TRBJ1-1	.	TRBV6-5	CASSYSPRITEAFF	TGTGCCAGCAGTTACTCACCCAGGATCACTGAAGCTTTCTTT
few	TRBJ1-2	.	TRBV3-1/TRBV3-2	CASSQEPRGYGYTF	TGTGCCAGCAGCCAAGAACCCCGGGGGTATGGCTACACCTTC
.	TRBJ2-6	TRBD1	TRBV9	CASSATGIWVNVLTF	TGTGCCAGCAGCGCGACAGGGATTTGGGTCAACGTCCTGACTTTC
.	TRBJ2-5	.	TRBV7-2	CASSLASGETQYF	TGTGCCAGCAGCTTAGCCTCGGGGGAGACCCAGTACTTC
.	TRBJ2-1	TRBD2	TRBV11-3	CASSLRAGEWDEQFF	TGTGCCAGCAGCTTAAGGGCGGGGGAGTGGGATGAGCAGTTCTTC
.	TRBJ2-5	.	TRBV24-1	CATSDPRAVPWTQYF	TGTGCCACCAGTGACCCACGCGCGGTACCGTGGACCCAGTACTTC
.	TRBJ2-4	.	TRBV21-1	CASTANVPGQTKNIQYF	TGTGCCAGCACCGCTAACGTCCCGGGACAAACCAAAAACATTCAGTACTTC
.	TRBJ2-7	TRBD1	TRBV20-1	CSASFPQGANEQYF	TGCAGTGCTAGTTTTCCTCAGGGGGCTAACGAGCAGTACTTC
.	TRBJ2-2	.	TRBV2	CASKAELNTGELFF	TGTGCCAGCAAGGCGGAGCTGAACACCGGGGAGCTGTTTTTT
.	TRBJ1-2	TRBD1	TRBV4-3	CASSQDLIRGRGYTF	TGCGCCAGCAGCCAAGATCTAATCAGGGGGCGCGGCTACACCTTC
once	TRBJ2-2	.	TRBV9	CASSVIGEPGELFF	TGTGCCAGCAGCGTCATAGGAGAACCCGGGGAGCTGTTTTTT
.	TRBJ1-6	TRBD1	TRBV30	CAWSLPGGDSPLHF	TGTGCCTGGAGCCTCCCAGGGGGCGATTCACCCCTCCACTTT
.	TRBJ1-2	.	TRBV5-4	CASRIQQGLYGYTF	TGTGCCAGCAGAATCCAACAGGGACTCTATGGCTACACCTTC
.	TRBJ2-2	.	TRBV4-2	CASSQGTAGFTGELFF	TGTGCCAGCAGCCAAGGGACGGCGGGGTTCACCGGGGAGCTGTTTTTT
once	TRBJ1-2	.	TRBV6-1	CASSEGGNYGYTF	TGTGCCAGCAGTGAAGGTGGTAACTATGGCTACACCTTC
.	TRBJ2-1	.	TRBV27	CASSPPAGNGNEQFF	TGTGCCAGCAGCCCCCCCGCGGGAAATGGGAATGAGCAGTTCTTC
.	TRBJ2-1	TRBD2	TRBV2	CASSEQGLAGYNEQFF	TGTGCCAGCAGTGAACAGGGACTAGCGGGGTACAATGAGCAGTTCTTC
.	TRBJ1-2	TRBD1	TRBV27	CASSPRTGGSWGYTF	TGTGCCAGCAGTCCTAGGACAGGGGGCAGTTGGGGCTACACCTTC
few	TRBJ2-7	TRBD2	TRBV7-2	CASSLVTSARYEQYF	TGTGCCAGCAGCTTAGTGACTAGCGCCCGCTACGAGCAGTACTTC
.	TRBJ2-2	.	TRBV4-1	CASSQVGAGELFF	TGCGCCAGCAGCCAAGTAGGGGCTGGGGAGCTGTTTTTT
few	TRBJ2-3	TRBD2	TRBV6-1	CASSEVTSGRTQYF	TGTGCCAGCAGTGAAGTTACGAGCGGGAGAACGCAGTATTTT
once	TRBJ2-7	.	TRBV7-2	CASSPRSTSYEQYF	TGTGCCAGCAGCCCCCGATCGACTAGCTACGAGCAGTACTTC
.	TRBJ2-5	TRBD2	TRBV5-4	CASSGWTSGRVQETQYF	TGTGCCAGCAGCGGATGGACTAGCGGGAGGGTCCAAGAGACCCAGTACTTC
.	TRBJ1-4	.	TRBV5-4	CASSPDGGATNEKLFF	TGTGCCAGCAGCCCCGACGGGGGCGCAACTAATGAAAAACTGTTTTTT
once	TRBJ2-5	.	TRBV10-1	CASSLVSQETQYF	TGCGCCAGCAGCTTAGTAAGCCAAGAGACCCAGTACTTC
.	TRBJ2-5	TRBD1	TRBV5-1	CASSLVSRGPGETQYF	TGCGCCAGCAGCTTGGTTTCAAGGGGGCCGGGAGAGACCCAGTACTTC
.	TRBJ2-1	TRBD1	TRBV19	CASREDRGGFNNEQFF	TGTGCCAGTAGAGAGGACAGGGGAGGATTCAACAATGAGCAGTTCTTC
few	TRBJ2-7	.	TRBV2	CASSEWQASVSEQYF	TGTGCCAGCAGTGAATGGCAGGCTAGCGTAAGCGAGCAGTACTTC
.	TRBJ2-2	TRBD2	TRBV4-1	CASSPVARRGFRELFF	TGCGCCAGCAGCCCGGTGGCTCGGCGGGGGTTCCGGGAGCTGTTTTTT
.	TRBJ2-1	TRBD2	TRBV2	CASSGRPGGPRNEQFF	TGTGCCAGCAGCGGTCGCCCGGGGGGGCCGCGGAATGAGCAGTTCTTC
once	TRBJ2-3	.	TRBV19	CASRRGTDTQYF	TGTGCCAGTAGACGCGGCACAGATACGCAGTATTTT
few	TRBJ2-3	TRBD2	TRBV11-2	CASSRGLAGGHTDTQYF	TGTGCCAGCAGCCGGGGACTAGCGGGGGGACACACAGATACGCAGTATTTT
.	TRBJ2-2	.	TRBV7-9	CASSNRDGAPAGELFF	TGTGCCAGCAGCAACCGGGACGGAGCCCCGGCAGGGGAGCTGTTTTTT
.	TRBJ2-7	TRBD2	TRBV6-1	CASSEGLAEHYEQYF	TGTGCCAGCAGTGAGGGGCTAGCGGAGCACTACGAGCAGTACTTC
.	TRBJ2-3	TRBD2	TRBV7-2	CASSTGLAGGRLVGTQYF	TGTGCCAGCAGCACCGGACTAGCGGGAGGACGTCTTGTTGGTACGCAGTATTTT
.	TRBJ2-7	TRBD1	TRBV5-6	CASSPPGTGRDEQYF	TGTGCCAGCAGCCCACCCGGGACAGGGAGGGACGAGCAGTACTTC
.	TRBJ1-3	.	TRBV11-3	CASSLDNGNTIYF	TGTGCCAGCAGCTTAGACAACGGAAACACCATATATTTT
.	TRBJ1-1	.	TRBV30	CAWSVMTANTEAFF	TGTGCCTGGAGTGTAATGACGGCGAACACTGAAGCTTTCTTT